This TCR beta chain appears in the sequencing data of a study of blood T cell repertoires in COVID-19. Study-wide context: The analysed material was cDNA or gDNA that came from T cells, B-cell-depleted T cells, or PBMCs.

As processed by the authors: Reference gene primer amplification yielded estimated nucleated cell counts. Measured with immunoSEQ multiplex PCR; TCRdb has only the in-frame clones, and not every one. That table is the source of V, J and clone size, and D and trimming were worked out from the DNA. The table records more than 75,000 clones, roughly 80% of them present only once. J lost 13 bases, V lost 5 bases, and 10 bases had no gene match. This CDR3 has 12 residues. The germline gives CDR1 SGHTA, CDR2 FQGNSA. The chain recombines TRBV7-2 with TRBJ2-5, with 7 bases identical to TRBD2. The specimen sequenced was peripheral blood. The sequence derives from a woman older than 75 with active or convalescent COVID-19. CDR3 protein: CASSISGSALYF. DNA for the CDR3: TGTGCCAGCAGCATTAGCGGGTCGGCACTGTACTTC.